This T cell receptor (beta chain) emerged from a study of T cells in Graves' hyperthyroidism and ophthalmopathy. General study findings and limits: Separating ophthalmopathy from stable hyperthyroidism was achieved by a 13 V-J model.

Hyperthyroidism had been newly diagnosed in patients aged 18 to 65, and its duration was under 2 months. Diagnoses were made from clinical symptoms, serum measures (thyroxine and TRAb), thyroid ultrasound and orbital computed tomography. PBMCs were derived from about 10 ml fresh peripheral blood. The CDR3 length is 15 residues. The junction had 10 bases not matched to a gene; V was cut back by 6 bases and J by 3 bases. CDR1 and CDR2 (germline): SGHTA, FQGNSA. Amplification targeted TCR beta CDR3 regions from RNA transcripts. Researchers ran a first-round RT-PCR on the TCR CDR3 using the HTBI primer set. TCRdb processed the multiplex PCR reads anew with MiXCR; each CDR3 protein has one entry. The profile covers around 700,000 distinct CDR3 sequences, with just over 35% appearing a single time and roughly 30% taken by the ten largest. The sample holds many counts of this clonotype. Its antigen is undetermined.

This TCR was recovered from a woman between 35 and 50 years old with Graves' hyperthyroidism. The chain has TRBV7-2 and TRBJ1-1; 7 bases match TRBD1. Source material: blood. CDR3 sequence (DNA): TGTGCCAGCAGAGAGACCGGGACAGCCTACACTGAAGCTTTCTTT. Translated, it gives CASRETGTAYTEAFF. The full variable domain, rest sourced from reference TRBV7-2 and TRBJ1-1, is GAGVSQSPSNKVTEKGKDVELRCDPISGHTALYWYRQSLGQGLEFLIYFQGNSAPDKSGLPSDRFSAERTGGSVSTLTIQRTQQEDSAVYLCASRETGTAYTEAFFGQGTRLTVV.